One T cell receptor (beta chain) is described in this entry. Its antigen is still unknown. The CDR3 totals 15 residues. In germline, CDR1 is SGDLS, CDR2 YYNGEE. The germline V and J ends were trimmed by 3 bases and 6 bases, with 16 bases remaining between them. This sample was taken from a study of shared clonotypes between healthy human individuals. Points from the study as a whole: Naive subsets generally had larger estimated richness than memory subsets.

CD45RO-negative CD8 cells positively selected for CCR7 made up the naive population, which excluded terminally differentiated effector memory CD45RA+ cells. Here immunoSEQ multiplex PCR was the method, and the copy in TCRdb shows in-frame clones only, minus some. The sample includes some 2 million clones, about 95% seen only once; the top ten take 1.1%. Sequenced: naive CD8+ T cells sorted from blood. This clonotype was obtained from a young man in good health. The rearrangement uses TRBV9 and TRBJ2-1; D might be TRBD1 or TRBD2, each matching 5 bases. This chain's CDR3 is CASSAPGGTVNEQFF. CDR3 nucleotide sequence: TGTGCCAGCAGCGCTCCGGGTGGGACGGTCAATGAGCAGTTCTTC.